The clone carrying this T cell receptor (beta chain) appeared once. This entry comes from a study of control samples from healthy donors and cancer patients. Germline V gene lookup returns CDR1 MNHNS and CDR2 SASEGT. This CDR3 region has 13 residues. The V end lost 3 bases, the J end lost 8 bases, and 12 bases lay between the germline ends. Repertoires were generated with immunoSEQ multiplex PCR, while TCRdb's copy carries only in-frame clones and drops some. The table records around 70,000 clones, over 90% of them present only once. The V and J genes are TRBV6-1 and TRBJ2-3, with D maybe TRBD1 (5 bases). The material sequenced was blood. The sequence derives from a woman aged 25-40 years in good health. In DNA, the CDR3 is TGTGCCAGCAGTGAGCAGGGTTTCGGTACGCAGTATTTT. Protein sequence: CASSEQGFGTQYF.